These T cell receptor beta chains were read from a single sample in a study of cytomegalovirus exposure and HLA in healthy donors. The repertoire was sequenced with immunoSEQ multiplex PCR; TCRdb's copy has only in-frame clones and lacks some. Of 85,000 to 100,000 clones in the sample, 60% to 70% are singletons; the top ten hold about 5.9%. Sample: PBMCs. These receptors all come from a woman younger than 45 in good health and CMV-seronegative. The CDR3 runs from the conserved cysteine through the conserved F or W. D genes are given only for firm matches. Clone size is given for some rows only: seen once, a few or many times, or a class if the clone is expanded.

size: few
V: TRBV6-1
J: TRBJ2-7
D: .
DNA: TGTGCCAGCAGCCACGCAGCGGAGAGCTCCTACGAGCAGTACTTC
CDR3: CASSHAAESSYEQYF

size: .
V: TRBV25-1
J: TRBJ1-1
D: TRBD1
DNA: TGTGCCAGCACCTCGAACAGGGGGCGAGGCACTGAAGCTTTCTTT
CDR3: CASTSNRGRGTEAFF

size: .
V: TRBV19
J: TRBJ1-3
D: .
DNA: TGTGCCAGTAGAGTACCAGCTGGAAACACCATATATTTT
CDR3: CASRVPAGNTIYF

size: .
V: TRBV6-6
J: TRBJ1-2
D: TRBD1
DNA: TGTGCCAGCACCCCAGGACAGGGGCATGGCTACACCTTC
CDR3: CASTPGQGHGYTF

size: few
V: TRBV19
J: TRBJ1-2
D: TRBD1
DNA: TGTGCCACAACGGACAGGGGGCGGAGAGGCTACACCTTC
CDR3: CATTDRGRRGYTF

size: .
V: TRBV6-6
J: TRBJ2-1
D: TRBD2
DNA: TGTGCCAGCAGCTACGCGGGAGACTATGAGCAGTTCTTC
CDR3: CASSYAGDYEQFF

size: .
V: TRBV18
J: TRBJ2-5
D: TRBD1
DNA: TGTGCCAGCTCACTTTCCACCGGGACAGGGTTTGGAGAGACCCAGTACTTC
CDR3: CASSLSTGTGFGETQYF

size: .
V: TRBV5-4
J: TRBJ2-2
D: TRBD2
DNA: TGTGCCAGCAGCTTGGGGGAGGGCGGGGAGCTGTTTTTT
CDR3: CASSLGEGGELFF

size: .
V: TRBV10-1
J: TRBJ1-2
D: TRBD1
DNA: TGCGCCAGCAGTCCAGACAGGGGGATCTATGGCTACACCTTC
CDR3: CASSPDRGIYGYTF

size: .
V: TRBV6-5
J: TRBJ2-1
D: TRBD1
DNA: TGTGCCAGCAGTACGACAGGGAACAATGAGCAGTTCTTC
CDR3: CASSTTGNNEQFF

size: .
V: TRBV5-1
J: TRBJ1-4
D: TRBD1
DNA: TGCGCCAGCAGCTCCCCAGGGGGGAGTGAAAAACTGTTTTTT
CDR3: CASSSPGGSEKLFF

size: .
V: TRBV6-1
J: TRBJ1-5
D: .
DNA: TGTGCCAGCAGACATTATAGCAATCAGCCCCAGCATTTT
CDR3: CASRHYSNQPQHF

size: .
V: TRBV19
J: TRBJ1-1
D: TRBD1
DNA: TGTGCCAGTAGTAAAGCAGGGGGCGTGACTGAAGCTTTCTTT
CDR3: CASSKAGGVTEAFF

size: few
V: TRBV7-2
J: TRBJ1-5
D: .
DNA: TGTGCCAGCAGCCTACCTCATCAGCCCCAGCATTTT
CDR3: CASSLPHQPQHF

size: few
V: TRBV27
J: TRBJ1-5
D: .
DNA: TGTGCCAGCAGTTTATCGGGGAGGCCCCAGCATTTT
CDR3: CASSLSGRPQHF

size: .
V: TRBV29-1
J: TRBJ2-7
D: TRBD1
DNA: TGCAGCGTCGGGACAGGGAGAGTCTACGAGCAGTACTTC
CDR3: CSVGTGRVYEQYF

size: .
V: TRBV19
J: TRBJ1-5
D: TRBD1
DNA: TGTGCCAGTAGAACGGACAGGGATCAGCCCCAGCATTTT
CDR3: CASRTDRDQPQHF

size: few
V: TRBV10-3
J: TRBJ2-7
D: TRBD2
DNA: TGTGCCATCAGGTCTAGCGGGAGCACCTACGAGCAGTACTTC
CDR3: CAIRSSGSTYEQYF

size: few
V: TRBV29-1
J: TRBJ1-1
D: .
DNA: TGCAGCGTCGCTCGGGACTTCCCGAACACTGAAGCTTTCTTT
CDR3: CSVARDFPNTEAFF

size: few
V: TRBV19
J: TRBJ1-5
D: .
DNA: TGTGCCAGTCGACAGGATTATAGCAATCAGCCCCAGCATTTT
CDR3: CASRQDYSNQPQHF

size: .
V: TRBV7-8
J: TRBJ2-3
D: TRBD2
DNA: TGTGCCAGCAGCTTAGGGGGGGGATATGCGCAGTATTTT
CDR3: CASSLGGGYAQYF

size: .
V: TRBV7-8
J: TRBJ2-1
D: .
DNA: TGTGCCAGCAGTGCAGGAAATCGGAATGAGCAGTTCTTC
CDR3: CASSAGNRNEQFF

size: .
V: TRBV7-2
J: TRBJ1-5
D: .
DNA: TGTGCCAGCAGCTCCTCGGCTGGTGGGCCGTGGGCCCAGCATTTT
CDR3: CASSSSAGGPWAQHF

size: .
V: TRBV7-8
J: TRBJ2-7
D: TRBD1
DNA: TGTGCCAGCAGCCTGCCGGGACAGACCTACGAGCAGTACTTC
CDR3: CASSLPGQTYEQYF

size: few
V: TRBV15
J: TRBJ1-6
D: .
DNA: TGTGCCACCAGCAGAGATCCAGGGTACTCCTATAATTCACCCCTCCACTTT
CDR3: CATSRDPGYSYNSPLHF

size: .
V: TRBV28
J: TRBJ1-1
D: TRBD1
DNA: TGTGCCAGCAGTCCTGGACAGGGGGATGGTGAAGCTTTCTTT
CDR3: CASSPGQGDGEAFF